The T cell receptor beta chain described here comes from a study of blood T cell repertoires in COVID-19. Study-wide context: Samples representing acute and convalescent COVID-19 were sourced from the United States, Italy and Spain.

Under the authors' procedure: Counts of nucleated cells, estimated from reference gene primer amplification, were obtained. Profiled with immunoSEQ multiplex PCR; TCRdb holds only in-frame clones, not every one. The DNA was the basis for D and trimming; V, J and clone size are from that table. Of about 480,000 clones detected, roughly 89% appear once; the ten largest clones hold over 4%. V dropped 0 bases and J dropped 10; count of bases not matched to a gene: 7. The CDR3 consists of 14 residues. CDR1 SGHRS and CDR2 YFSETQ come from the germline V gene. The material sequenced was peripheral blood. This TCR was recovered from a woman in her 30s with acute or convalescent COVID-19. The V and J genes are TRBV5-1 and TRBJ2-1; 7 bases are shared with TRBD1. CDR3 nucleotide sequence: TGCGCCAGCAGCTTGGGACAGGGAATAGAAGAGCAGTTCTTC. It is translated as CASSLGQGIEEQFF.